This T cell receptor (beta chain) appears in the sequencing data of a study of CD8 T cells in ankylosing spondylitis. Broader study findings: Several highly homologous variants formed a TCR beta motif that appeared characteristic of ankylosing spondylitis blood. Disease-associated clones were CD8+ and fairly uncommon in peripheral blood.

This clonotype was counted between two and nine times. Its antigen is still unknown. MiXCR, run by TCRdb on the 5' RACE reads, gives a single entry per CDR3 protein. The table includes some 450,000 distinct CDR3 sequences, 17% detected once. The CDR3 has 14 amino acids. With 1 base removed from V and 9 bases from J, the gap between germline ends came to 11 bases. Germline V CDR1 and CDR2: SGHRS, YFSETQ. Sequenced sample: blood, either unsorted or a sorted T cell fraction (not recorded which). The receptor was derived from a male donor with ankylosing spondylitis. V usage is TRBV5-1 and J usage is TRBJ1-6; D not certain. The CDR3 sequence is CASSLSNEASPLHF. The CDR3 DNA reads TGCGCCAGCAGCTTGAGTAACGAGGCTTCACCCCTCCACTTT.